This T cell receptor (beta chain) comes out of a study of T cell repertoires in cytomegalovirus infection. Study in general: Well-studied HLA-B-restricted epitopes and recently identified HLA-C-restricted epitopes of CMV were both used in the study. An indication of both CMV infection and matching HLA type came from public TCR beta signatures. Broader study findings: Within the response measured ex vivo, HLA-C-restricted CMV-specific TCR beta clonotypes were dominant. Identification of carriers of CMV plus the relevant HLA was achieved through cumulative public TCR beta family frequency.

The CDR3 consists of 15 residues. Trimming stripped 4 bases from V and 0 bases from J, with 9 bases between. This clonotype was detected only a few times. Antigen unknown. One entry per CDR3 protein results from TCRdb running MiXCR on the reads. The top ten clones hold about an eighth of a sample with 700,000 to 850,000 distinct CDR3 sequences, approximately 32% of them seen once. The sequenced sample was cultured CD8+ T cells from PBMCs, obtained from culture after CMV antigen stimulation. This sequence originates from a human donor in good health (CMV status not recorded). Some clones in this sample may be carry-over from other donors' samples. This rearrangement joins TRBV12-3 or TRBV12-4 to TRBJ2-2, with D possibly being TRBD1 (6 bases). CDR3 nucleotides: TGTGCCAGCAGTTCCCGACAGGCGAACACCGGGGAGCTGTTTTTT. Translating it yields CASSSRQANTGELFF.